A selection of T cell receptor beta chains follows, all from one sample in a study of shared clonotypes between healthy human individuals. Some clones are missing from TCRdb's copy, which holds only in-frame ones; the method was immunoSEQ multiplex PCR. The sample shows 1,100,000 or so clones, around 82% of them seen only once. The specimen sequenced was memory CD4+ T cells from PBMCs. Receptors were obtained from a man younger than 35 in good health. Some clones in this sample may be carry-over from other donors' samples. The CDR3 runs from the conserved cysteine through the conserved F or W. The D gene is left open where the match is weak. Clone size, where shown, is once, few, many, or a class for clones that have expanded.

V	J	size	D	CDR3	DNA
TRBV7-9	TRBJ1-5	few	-	CASSSQGGQPQHF	TGTGCCAGCAGCTCACAGGGAGGTCAGCCCCAGCATTTT
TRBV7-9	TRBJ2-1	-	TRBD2	CASSLELAGYNEQFF	TGTGCCAGCAGCTTGGAACTAGCGGGATACAATGAGCAGTTCTTC
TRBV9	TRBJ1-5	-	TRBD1	CASSVWDRVRQPQHF	TGTGCCAGCAGCGTTTGGGACAGGGTCCGACAGCCCCAGCATTTT
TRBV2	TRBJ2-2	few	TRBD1	CASEEGQYTSGELFF	TGTGCCAGCGAAGAGGGACAGTATACTAGCGGGGAGCTGTTTTTT
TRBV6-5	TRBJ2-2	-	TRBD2	CASSYSIMREAGELFF	TGTGCCAGCAGTTACTCGATTATGCGGGAGGCCGGGGAGCTGTTTTTT
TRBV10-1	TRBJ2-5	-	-	CASSESVGLETQYF	TGCGCCAGCAGTGAGTCGGTGGGTCTCGAGACCCAGTACTTC
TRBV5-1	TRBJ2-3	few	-	CASSYRPSPSTDTQYF	TGCGCCAGCAGCTACCGACCCAGCCCTAGCACAGATACGCAGTATTTT
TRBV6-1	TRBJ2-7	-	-	CASSEAGYRGYEQYF	TGTGCCAGCAGTGAAGCGGGATATCGGGGCTACGAGCAGTACTTC
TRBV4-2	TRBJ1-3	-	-	CASSPTERLSGNTIYF	TGTGCCAGCAGCCCAACCGAGAGACTCTCTGGAAACACCATATATTTT
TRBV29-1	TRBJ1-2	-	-	CGTGTEGGYTF	TGCGGCACCGGGACGGAGGGGGGCTACACCTTC
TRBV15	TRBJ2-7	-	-	CATSRDRLGQYF	TGTGCCACCAGCAGAGATAGATTGGGGCAGTACTTC
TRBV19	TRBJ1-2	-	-	CASSRDSYYGYTF	TGTGCCAGTAGTAGAGACAGCTACTATGGCTACACCTTC
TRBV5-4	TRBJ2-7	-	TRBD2	CASSLHLAGVYEQYF	TGTGCCAGCAGCTTGCATCTAGCGGGAGTCTACGAGCAGTACTTC
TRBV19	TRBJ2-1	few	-	CASSPHSSSYNEQFF	TGTGCCAGTAGTCCACACTCGTCCTCCTACAATGAGCAGTTCTTC
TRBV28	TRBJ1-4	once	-	CASSSPPGRINEKLFF	TGTGCCAGCAGTTCCCCCCCCGGTCGGATTAATGAAAAACTGTTTTTT
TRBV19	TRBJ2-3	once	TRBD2	CASSSTGTSGRRAQYF	TGTGCCAGTAGTAGTACCGGGACTAGCGGACGTCGGGCGCAGTATTTT
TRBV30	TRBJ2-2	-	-	CAWSVGAGELFF	TGTGCCTGGAGTGTAGGCGCCGGGGAGCTGTTTTTT
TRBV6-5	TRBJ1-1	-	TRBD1	CASRTPQGGGEAFF	TGTGCCAGCAGAACCCCACAGGGGGGGGGTGAAGCTTTCTTT
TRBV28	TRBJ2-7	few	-	CASSLGLYEQYF	TGTGCCAGCAGTTTAGGGCTCTACGAGCAGTACTTC
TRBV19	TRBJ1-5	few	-	CASSIYRAGVGQPQHF	TGTGCCAGTAGTATCTATAGGGCAGGGGTTGGTCAGCCCCAGCATTTT
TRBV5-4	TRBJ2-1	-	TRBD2	CASSAGLAGGFGGSYNEQFF	TGTGCCAGCAGCGCGGGACTAGCGGGAGGGTTCGGTGGCTCCTACAATGAGCAGTTCTTC
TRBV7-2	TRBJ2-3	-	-	CASSFRNPSTDTQYF	TGTGCCAGCAGCTTTCGAAACCCTAGCACAGATACGCAGTATTTT
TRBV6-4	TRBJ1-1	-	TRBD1	CASSTTTGVTEAFF	TGTGCCAGCAGTACAACGACAGGGGTTACTGAAGCTTTCTTT
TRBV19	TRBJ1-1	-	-	CASNPRGNTEAFF	TGTGCCAGTAACCCTCGGGGTAACACTGAAGCTTTCTTT
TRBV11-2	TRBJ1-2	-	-	CASRANDRRGYTF	TGTGCCAGCAGGGCGAACGACAGGCGGGGCTACACCTTC
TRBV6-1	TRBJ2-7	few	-	CASGVWGPDTYEQYF	TGTGCCAGCGGTGTATGGGGACCAGATACCTACGAGCAGTACTTC
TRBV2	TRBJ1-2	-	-	CASSGLGPNYGYTF	TGTGCCAGCAGTGGACTCGGCCCTAACTATGGCTACACCTTC
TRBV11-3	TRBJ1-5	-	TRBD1	CASSAHRGQPQHF	TGTGCCAGCAGCGCCCACAGGGGGCAGCCCCAGCATTTT
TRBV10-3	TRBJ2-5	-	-	CATSLRTQETQYF	TGTGCCACTTCCCTAAGGACCCAAGAGACCCAGTACTTC
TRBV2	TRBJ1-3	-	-	CASSPEMVGNTIYF	TGTGCCAGCAGTCCCGAGATGGTCGGAAACACCATATATTTT
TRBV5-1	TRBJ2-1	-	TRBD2	CASSSELAVNYNEQFF	TGCGCCAGCAGCTCGGAACTAGCGGTAAACTACAATGAGCAGTTCTTC
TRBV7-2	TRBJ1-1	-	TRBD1	CASSLAGRGIAFF	TGTGCCAGCAGCTTAGCGGGCAGGGGGATAGCTTTCTTT
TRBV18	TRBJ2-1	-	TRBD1	CASSPKRTGVDEQFF	TGTGCCAGCTCACCAAAAAGGACAGGGGTCGATGAGCAGTTCTTC
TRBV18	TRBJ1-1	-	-	CASSPRGAMNTEAFF	TGTGCCAGCTCACCACGAGGGGCCATGAACACTGAAGCTTTCTTT
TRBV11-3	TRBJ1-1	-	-	CASSAGLLNTEAFF	TGTGCCAGCAGCGCCGGACTGCTGAACACTGAAGCTTTCTTT
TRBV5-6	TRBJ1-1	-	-	CASSLRNTEAFF	TGTGCCAGCAGCTTGCGTAACACTGAAGCTTTCTTT
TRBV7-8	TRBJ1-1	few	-	CASSLEGTAFF	TGTGCCAGCAGCTTAGAGGGGACGGCTTTCTTT
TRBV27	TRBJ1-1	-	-	CASSFRGPASQAFF	TGTGCCAGCAGTTTCCGGGGCCCCGCTTCTCAAGCTTTCTTT
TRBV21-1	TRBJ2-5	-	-	CASNPIGQGRGGEQYF	TGTGCCAGCAACCCGATCGGCCAGGGCCGGGGTGGGGAGCAGTACTTC
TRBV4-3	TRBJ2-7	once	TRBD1	CASSQELGQGSYEQYF	TGCGCCAGCAGCCAAGAGCTGGGACAGGGGTCCTACGAGCAGTACTTC
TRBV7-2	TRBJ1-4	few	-	CASSLNGLAATNEKLFF	TGTGCCAGCAGCTTAAATGGCCTTGCTGCAACTAATGAAAAACTGTTTTTT